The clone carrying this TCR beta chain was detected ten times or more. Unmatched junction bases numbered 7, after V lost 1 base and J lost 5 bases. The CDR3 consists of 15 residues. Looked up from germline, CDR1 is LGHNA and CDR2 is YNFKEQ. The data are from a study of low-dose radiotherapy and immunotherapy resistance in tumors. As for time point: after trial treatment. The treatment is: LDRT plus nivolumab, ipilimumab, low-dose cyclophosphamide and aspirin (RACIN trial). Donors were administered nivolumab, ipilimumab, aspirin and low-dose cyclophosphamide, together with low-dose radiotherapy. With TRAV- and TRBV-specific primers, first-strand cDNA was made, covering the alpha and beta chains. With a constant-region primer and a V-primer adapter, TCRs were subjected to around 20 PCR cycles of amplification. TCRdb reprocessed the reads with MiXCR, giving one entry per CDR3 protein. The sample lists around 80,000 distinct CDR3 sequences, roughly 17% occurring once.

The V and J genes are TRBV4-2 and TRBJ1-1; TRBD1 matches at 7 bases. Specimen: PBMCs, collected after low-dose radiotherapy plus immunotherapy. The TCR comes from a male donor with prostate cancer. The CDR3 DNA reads TGTGCCAGCAGCCAAGGACAGGGAATAAGGACTGAAGCTTTCTTT. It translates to CASSQGQGIRTEAFF.